This TCR beta chain appears in the sequencing data of a study of CD8+ T cells in alopecia areata. The wider study: Using the percentage of affected scalp area, treated patients' severity was scored.

Documented treatment: oral pan-JAK inhibitor, 5-10 mg twice daily. RNA was extracted and reverse transcribed into cDNA as the sequencing template. Clones were sequenced by immunoSEQ multiplex PCR, and TCRdb holds only the in-frame ones, with some missing. The table includes about 180,000 clones, 40% to 65% detected once. The CDR3 sequence is 15 residues long. V shed 6 bases and J 3 bases; nucleotides not matched to a gene: 11. Germline loops: CDR1 MNHNY, CDR2 SVGAGI (reference sequence). Study outcomes and limitations: The link between baseline CD8+ expansion and response remains uncertain with one nonresponder.

A remark on this clone: Its specificity is unknown.

The gene calls are TRBV6-6 and TRBJ2-7, with 7 positions matching TRBD1. The sample in question was CD8+ T cells sorted from blood, obtained around week 53, from a patient treated with tofacitinib. The receptor's source is a human donor with alopecia areata. Written as DNA, the CDR3 is TGTGCCAGCAGGCCTAAGGGGGCTGCCAACTACGAGCAGTACTTC. This sequence encodes CASRPKGAANYEQYF.